These 3 T cell receptor beta chains share one sample of origin, sequenced in a study of blood T cell repertoires in COVID-19. This table comes from immunoSEQ multiplex PCR, and its TCRdb copy is limited to in-frame clones, with some not included. In the table there are under 130,000 clones, about 88% of which are singletons. Sequenced material: peripheral blood. The source of these receptors is a human donor in a cohort sampled during active COVID-19.

The chain uses TRBV6-2 or TRBV6-3 and TRBJ1-5; D gene ambiguous. This CDR3 comprises 13 residues. Germline CDR1 reads MNHEY; CDR2 reads SVGEGT. Trimming left V 2 bases short and J 7 bases short, with 9 bases between. The CDR3 nucleotides are TGTGCCAGCAGTTACGCCGGGGAACAGCCCCAGCATTTT. It encodes CASSYAGEQPQHF.

The chain carries TRBV27 and TRBJ1-1; D is undetermined. Between the trimmed V and J ends, which lost 1 base and 4 bases, there was a span of 7 bases. The CDR3 has 13 amino acids. Per germline, CDR1 MNHEY and CDR2 SMNVEV (reference sequence). Written as DNA, the CDR3 is TGTGCCAGCAGTTTATGGCCTGGCACTGAAGCTTTCTTT. Amino acids: CASSLWPGTEAFF.

The gene calls are TRBV18 and TRBJ1-1; the D gene is possibly TRBD1 (6 bases). Germline V gene data show CDR1 as KGHSH and CDR2 as LQKENI. The CDR3 runs 14 residues. With 6 bases removed from V and 3 bases from J, the gap between germline ends came to 14 bases. The CDR3 is CASSGGPVDTEAFF. The CDR3 DNA reads as TGTGCCAGCTCCGGGGGGCCGGTAGACACTGAAGCTTTCTTT.